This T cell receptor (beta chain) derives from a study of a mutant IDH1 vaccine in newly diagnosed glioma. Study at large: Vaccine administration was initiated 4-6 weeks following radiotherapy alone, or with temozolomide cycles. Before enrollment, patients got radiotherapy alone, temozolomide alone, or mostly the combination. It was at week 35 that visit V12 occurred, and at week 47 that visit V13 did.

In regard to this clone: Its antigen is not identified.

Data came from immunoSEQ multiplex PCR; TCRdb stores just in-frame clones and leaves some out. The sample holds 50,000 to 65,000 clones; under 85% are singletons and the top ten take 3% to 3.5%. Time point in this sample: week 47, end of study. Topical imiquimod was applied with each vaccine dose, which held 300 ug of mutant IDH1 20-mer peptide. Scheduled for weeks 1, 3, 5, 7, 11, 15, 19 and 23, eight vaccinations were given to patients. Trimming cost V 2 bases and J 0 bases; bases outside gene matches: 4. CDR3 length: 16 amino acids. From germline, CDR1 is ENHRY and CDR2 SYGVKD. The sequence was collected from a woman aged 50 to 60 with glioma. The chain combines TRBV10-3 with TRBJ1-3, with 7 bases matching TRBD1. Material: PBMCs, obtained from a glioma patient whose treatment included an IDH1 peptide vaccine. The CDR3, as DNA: TGTGCCATCAGTGAGGGGACAGTCCGCTCTGGAAACACCATATATTTT. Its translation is CAISEGTVRSGNTIYF.